This T cell receptor (beta chain) was recovered during a study of blood T cell repertoires in COVID-19. Across the study: T cells, B-cell-depleted T cells, or PBMCs supplied cDNA or gDNA.

Clones were sequenced by immunoSEQ multiplex PCR, and TCRdb holds only the in-frame ones, with some missing. The sample holds around 300,000 clones, 90% seen once. The CDR3 has 14 residues. J lost 10 bases, V lost 6 bases, and 8 bases had no gene match. Germline CDR1 reads MRHNA; CDR2 reads SNTAGT. This receptor was identified in a woman aged 18-29 years with acute COVID-19. Sequencing used PBMCs or T cells enriched from blood (not recorded which). This sequence joins TRBV6-4 and TRBJ1-6; 8 bases are shared with TRBD1. The CDR3 spells CASRRTGFDSPLHF. The CDR3 DNA reads as TGTGCCAGCAGACGGACAGGGTTCGACTCACCCCTCCACTTT.